This T cell receptor (beta chain) was captured by sequencing in a study of T cells in Graves' hyperthyroidism and ophthalmopathy. Findings and limits, study-wide: Most expanded thyroid clonotypes above 0.001 recurred in blood.

TCR beta CDR3 regions were amplified from RNA transcripts. With the HTBI primer set, the TCR CDR3 went through a first round of RT-PCR. TCRdb processed the multiplex PCR reads anew with MiXCR; each CDR3 protein has one entry. The data show hundreds of thousands of distinct CDR3 sequences, 35% to 40% seen once. V shed 6 bases and J shed 6 bases, with 8 bases lying between them. Germline V gene sequence: CDR1 MNHNS, CDR2 SASEGT. This CDR3 region has 11 residues. This clonotype turned up a few times. The antigen remains undetermined. Sequenced material: blood. V gene TRBV6-1 combines with J gene TRBJ1-1; D gene uncertain. This receptor was obtained from a man in his late teens or twenties with Graves' hyperthyroidism. The CDR3 DNA reads as TGTGCCAGCAGGTCCGGGTCTGAAGCTTTCTTT. Amino acids: CASRSGSEAFF.